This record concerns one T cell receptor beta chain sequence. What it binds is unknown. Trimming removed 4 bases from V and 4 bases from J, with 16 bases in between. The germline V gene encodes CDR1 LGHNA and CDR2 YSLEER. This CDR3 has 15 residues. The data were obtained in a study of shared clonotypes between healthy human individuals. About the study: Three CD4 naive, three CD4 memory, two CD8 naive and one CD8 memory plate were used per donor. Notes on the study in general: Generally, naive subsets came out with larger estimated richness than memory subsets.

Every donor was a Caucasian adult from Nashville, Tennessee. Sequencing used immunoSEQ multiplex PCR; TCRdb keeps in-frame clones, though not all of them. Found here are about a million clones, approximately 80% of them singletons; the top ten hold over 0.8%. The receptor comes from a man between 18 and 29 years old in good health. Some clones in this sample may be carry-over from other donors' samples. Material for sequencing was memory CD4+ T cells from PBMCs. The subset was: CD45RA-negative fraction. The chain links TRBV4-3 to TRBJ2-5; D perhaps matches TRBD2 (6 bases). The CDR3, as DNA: TGCGCCAGCAGCCCGGGAGATACACAACGAGAGACCCAGTACTTC. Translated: CASSPGDTQRETQYF.